Shown below are 8 T cell receptor beta chains from a single sample sequenced in a study of T cell responses to AZD1222 COVID-19 vaccine. The repertoire was sequenced with immunoSEQ multiplex PCR; TCRdb's copy has only in-frame clones and lacks some. The sample includes approximately 120,000 clones, 80% to 90% seen only once; the top ten take around 1.5%. This specimen was peripheral blood, taken on day 0 of AZD1222 vaccination. The origin of the receptors is an adult in good health.

Comments on this clone: Other DNA sequences in this sample translate to the same CDR3. The gene calls are TRBV5-4 and TRBJ2-7; 8 bases match TRBD1. Per germline, CDR1 SGHNT and CDR2 YYREEE (reference sequence). This CDR3 comprises 14 residues. The junction had 1 base not matched to a gene; V was cut back by 0 bases and J by 2 bases. CDR3 nucleotides: TGTGCCAGCAGCTTGGTGGACAGGGCCTACGAGCAGTACTTC. Protein: CASSLVDRAYEQYF.

V usage is TRBV7-2 and J usage is TRBJ2-2; D gene uncertain. CDR1 is SGHTA, CDR2 FQGNSA, per germline. Trimming shortened V by 7 bases and J by 0 bases, and 9 bases separated the two germline ends. The CDR3 contains 14 residues. The CDR3 is CASTTGPNTGELFF. The CDR3 DNA follows: TGTGCCAGCACCACCGGGCCGAACACCGGGGAGCTGTTTTTT.

This clone was seen just once. The gene calls are TRBV28 and TRBJ1-1; the match to TRBD1 covers 9 bases. Germline values: CDR1 MDHEN, CDR2 SYDVKM. Trimming at V came to 8 bases and at J to 11 bases, leaving 9 bases not matched to a gene. This CDR3 region has 12 residues. The CDR3 loop is CASAIRDREAFF. The CDR3 DNA reads TGTGCCAGCGCAATACGGGACAGGGAGGCTTTCTTT.

The DNA for the CDR3 is TGCAGCACATACCTCGGGACGGGTCAGTACTTC. This codes for CSTYLGTGQYF. This sequence joins TRBV29-1 and TRBJ2-4; perhaps D is TRBD1 or TRBD2 (5 bases each). This CDR3 is 11 amino acids long. Looked up from germline, CDR1 is SQVTM and CDR2 is ANQGSEA. V lost 8 bases and J lost 12, with 17 bases in between. Full variable domain (rest looked up from reference TRBV29-1 and TRBJ2-4): SAVISQKPSRDICQRGTSLTIQCQVDSQVTMMFWYRQQPGQSLTLIATANQGSEATYESGFVIDKFPISRPNLTFSTLTVSNMSPEDSSIYLCSTYLGTGQYFGAGTRLSVL.

V usage is TRBV14 and J usage is TRBJ2-3, with D possibly being TRBD2 (5 bases). The CDR3 runs to 16 residues. From germline, CDR1 is SGHDN and CDR2 FVKESK. The V gene lost 0 bases and the J gene lost 2 bases, with 12 bases spanning the gap. Here the CDR3 reads CASSQERGHLTDTQYF. The CDR3 nucleotides are TGTGCCAGCAGCCAAGAAAGAGGGCACCTCACAGATACGCAGTATTTT.

This clone was counted once. V usage is TRBV12-3 or TRBV12-4 and J usage is TRBJ1-1, with D possibly matching TRBD1 (5 bases). The V end lost 6 bases, the J end lost 4 bases, and 9 bases lay between the germline ends. This CDR3 is built from 12 residues. CDR3 loop: CASRIGTTEAFF. In DNA, the CDR3 is TGTGCCAGCAGGATTGGGACCACTGAAGCTTTCTTT.

The J gene is TRBJ2-7, the V gene TRBV18; D may be TRBD1 (5 bases). The CDR3 is made up of 18 amino acids. From germline, CDR1 is KGHSH and CDR2 LQKENI. Between the trimmed V and J ends, which lost 6 bases and 5 bases, there was a span of 29 bases. The CDR3 DNA follows: TGTGCCAGCTCGCCAGTCCCCAAGGCCTTGGTGGGCAGGGACGAGCAGTACTTC. It is translated as CASSPVPKALVGRDEQYF.

This chain connects TRBV29-1 to TRBJ1-4; D gene ambiguous. The CDR3 consists of 14 residues. Trimming took off 4 bases at V and 3 bases at J, with 12 bases between the two ends. Looked up from germline, CDR1 is SQVTM and CDR2 is ANQGSEA. The CDR3 DNA reads as TGCAGCGTTGGGGTTAGACTTCCTAATGAAAAACTGTTTTTT. It is translated as CSVGVRLPNEKLFF.